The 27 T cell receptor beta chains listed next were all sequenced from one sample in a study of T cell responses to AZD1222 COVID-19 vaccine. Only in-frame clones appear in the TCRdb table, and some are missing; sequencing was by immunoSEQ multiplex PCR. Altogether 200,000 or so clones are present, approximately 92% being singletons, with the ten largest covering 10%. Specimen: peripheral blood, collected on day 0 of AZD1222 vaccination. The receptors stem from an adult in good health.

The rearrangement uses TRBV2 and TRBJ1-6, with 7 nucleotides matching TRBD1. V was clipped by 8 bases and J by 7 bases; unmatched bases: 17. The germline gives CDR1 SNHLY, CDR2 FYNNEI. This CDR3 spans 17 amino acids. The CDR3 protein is CASGRYWSGQSNSPLHF. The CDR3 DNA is TGTGCCAGCGGCCGGTATTGGTCGGGACAGTCAAATTCACCCCTCCACTTT.

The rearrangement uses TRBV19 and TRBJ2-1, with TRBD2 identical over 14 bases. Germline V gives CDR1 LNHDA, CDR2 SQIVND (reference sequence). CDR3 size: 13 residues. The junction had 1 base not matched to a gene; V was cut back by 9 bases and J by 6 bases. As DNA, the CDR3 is TGTGCCAGCGGGACTAGCGGGGGCAATGAGCAGTTCTTC. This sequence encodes CASGTSGGNEQFF.

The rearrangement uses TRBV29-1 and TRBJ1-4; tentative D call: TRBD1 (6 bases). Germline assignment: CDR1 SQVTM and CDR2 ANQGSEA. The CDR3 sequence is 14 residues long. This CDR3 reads CRGGGGRGGEKLFF. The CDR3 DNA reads TGCCGCGGGGGAGGGGGTAGGGGAGGTGAAAAACTGTTTTTT.

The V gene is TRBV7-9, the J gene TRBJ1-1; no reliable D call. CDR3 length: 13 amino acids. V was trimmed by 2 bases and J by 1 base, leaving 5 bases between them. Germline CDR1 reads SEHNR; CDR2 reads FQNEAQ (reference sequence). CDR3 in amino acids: CASSLKQNTEAFF. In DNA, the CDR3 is TGTGCCAGCAGCTTAAAACAGAACACTGAAGCTTTCTTT. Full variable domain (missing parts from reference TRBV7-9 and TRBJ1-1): DTGVSQNPRHKITKRGQNVTFRCDPISEHNRLYWYRQTLGQGPEFLTYFQNEAQLEKSRLLSDRFSAERPKGSFSTLEIQRTEQGDSAMYLCASSLKQNTEAFFGQGTRLTVV.

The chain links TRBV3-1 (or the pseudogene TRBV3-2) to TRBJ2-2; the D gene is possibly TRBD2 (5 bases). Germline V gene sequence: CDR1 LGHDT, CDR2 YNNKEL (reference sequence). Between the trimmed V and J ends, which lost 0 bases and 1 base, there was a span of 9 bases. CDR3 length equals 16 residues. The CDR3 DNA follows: TGTGCCAGCAGCCAAGAGCCTAGCCGGAACACCGGGGAGCTGTTTTTT. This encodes CASSQEPSRNTGELFF.

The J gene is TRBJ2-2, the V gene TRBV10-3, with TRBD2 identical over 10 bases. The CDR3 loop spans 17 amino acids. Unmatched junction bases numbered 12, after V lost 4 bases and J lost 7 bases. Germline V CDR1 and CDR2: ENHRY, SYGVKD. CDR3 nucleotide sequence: TGTGCCATCAGTGGGTCTGCCCTACTAGCGGGAAACGGGGAGCTGTTTTTT. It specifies CAISGSALLAGNGELFF.

DNA of the CDR3: TGCGCCAGCAGCCCGACAGCAGCTGAGGATGGCTACACCTTC. It specifies CASSPTAAEDGYTF. This chain joins TRBV4-1 and TRBJ1-2; a possible D gene is TRBD1 (5 bases). The V gene lost 4 bases and the J gene lost 6 bases, with 15 bases spanning the gap. In germline, CDR1 is MGHRA, CDR2 YSYEKL. The CDR3 sequence is 14 residues long.

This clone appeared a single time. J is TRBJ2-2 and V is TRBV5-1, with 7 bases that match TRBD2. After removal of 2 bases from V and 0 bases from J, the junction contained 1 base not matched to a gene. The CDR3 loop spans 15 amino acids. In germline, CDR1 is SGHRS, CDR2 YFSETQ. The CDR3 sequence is CASSFRGANTGELFF. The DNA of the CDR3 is TGCGCCAGCAGCTTCCGGGGGGCGAACACCGGGGAGCTGTTTTTT.

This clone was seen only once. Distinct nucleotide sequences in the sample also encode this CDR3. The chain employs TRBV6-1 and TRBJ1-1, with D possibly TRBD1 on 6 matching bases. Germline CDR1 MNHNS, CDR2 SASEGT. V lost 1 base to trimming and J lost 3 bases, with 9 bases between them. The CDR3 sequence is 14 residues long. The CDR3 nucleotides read TGTGCCAGCAGTGAAGATAGGGGGGACACTGAAGCTTTCTTT. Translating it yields CASSEDRGDTEAFF.

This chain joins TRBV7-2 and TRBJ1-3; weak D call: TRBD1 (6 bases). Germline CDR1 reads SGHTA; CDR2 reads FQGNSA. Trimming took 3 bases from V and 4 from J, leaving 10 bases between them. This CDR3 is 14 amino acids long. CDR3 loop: CASSFGQSGNTIYF. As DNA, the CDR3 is TGTGCCAGCAGCTTTGGACAGTCGGGAAACACCATATATTTT. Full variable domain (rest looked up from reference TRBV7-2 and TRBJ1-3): GAGVSQSPSNKVTEKGKDVELRCDPISGHTALYWYRQSLGQGLEFLIYFQGNSAPDKSGLPSDRFSAERTGGSVSTLTIQRTQQEDSAVYLCASSFGQSGNTIYFGEGSWLTVV.

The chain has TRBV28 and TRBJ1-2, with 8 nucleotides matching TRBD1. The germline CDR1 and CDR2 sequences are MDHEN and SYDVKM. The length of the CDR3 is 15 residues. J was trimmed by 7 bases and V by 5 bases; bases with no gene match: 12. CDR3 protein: CASSSGSSGGSGYTF. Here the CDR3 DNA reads TGTGCCAGCAGTAGCGGCTCGTCAGGGGGCTCTGGCTACACCTTC.

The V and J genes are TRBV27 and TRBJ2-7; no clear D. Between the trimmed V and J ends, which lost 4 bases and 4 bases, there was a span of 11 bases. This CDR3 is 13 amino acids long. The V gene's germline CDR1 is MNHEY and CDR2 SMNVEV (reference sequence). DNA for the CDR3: TGTGCCAGCAGTTCTGGGCCACTTTACGAGCAGTACTTC. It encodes CASSSGPLYEQYF.

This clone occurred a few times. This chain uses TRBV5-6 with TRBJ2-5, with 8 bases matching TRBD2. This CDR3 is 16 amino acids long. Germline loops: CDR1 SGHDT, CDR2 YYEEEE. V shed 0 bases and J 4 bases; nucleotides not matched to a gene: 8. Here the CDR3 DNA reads TGTGCCAGCAGCTTGGAATCTGGACTAGCTGGAGAGACCCAGTACTTC. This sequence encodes CASSLESGLAGETQYF.

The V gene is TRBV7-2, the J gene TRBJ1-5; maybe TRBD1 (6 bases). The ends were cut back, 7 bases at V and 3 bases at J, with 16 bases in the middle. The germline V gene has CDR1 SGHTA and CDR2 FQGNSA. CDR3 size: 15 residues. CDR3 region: CASNSQGIDNQPQHF. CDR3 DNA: TGTGCCAGCAACTCTCAGGGGATCGACAATCAGCCCCAGCATTTT.

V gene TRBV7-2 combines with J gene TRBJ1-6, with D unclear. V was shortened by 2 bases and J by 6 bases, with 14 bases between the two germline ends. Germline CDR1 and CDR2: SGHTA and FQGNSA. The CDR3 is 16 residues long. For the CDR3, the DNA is TGTGCCAGCAGCTTATTGGGCAGAACGCCTAATTCACCCCTCCACTTT. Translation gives CASSLLGRTPNSPLHF.

The DNA for the CDR3 is TGTGCCAGCAGTGAGATGGGACAGGAAGACGGCTACACCTTC. The encoded protein is CASSEMGQEDGYTF. The chain combines TRBV6-4 with TRBJ1-2; 8 bases match TRBD1. CDR3 length: 14 residues. Germline lookup yields CDR1 MRHNA and CDR2 SNTAGT. Losses at the gene ends were 3 bases for V and 8 bases for J; bases not matched to a gene: 8.

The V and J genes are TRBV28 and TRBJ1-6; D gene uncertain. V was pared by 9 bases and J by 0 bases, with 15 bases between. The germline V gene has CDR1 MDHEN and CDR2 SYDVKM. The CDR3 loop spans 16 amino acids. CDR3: CASGRVKSSYNSPLHF. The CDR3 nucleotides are TGTGCCAGTGGGAGAGTCAAAAGCTCCTATAATTCACCCCTCCACTTT.

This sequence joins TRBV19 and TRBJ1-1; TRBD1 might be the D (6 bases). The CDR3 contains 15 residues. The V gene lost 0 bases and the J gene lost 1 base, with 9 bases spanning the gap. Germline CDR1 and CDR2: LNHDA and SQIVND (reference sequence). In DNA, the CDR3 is TGTGCCAGTAGTATAGAGGACAGCCCGAACACTGAAGCTTTCTTT. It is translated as CASSIEDSPNTEAFF.

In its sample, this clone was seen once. DNA of the CDR3: TGCGCCAGCAGCCAAGGTGCGGTCCAAAGCTCCTACAATGAGCAGTTCTTC. Translating gives CASSQGAVQSSYNEQFF. This sequence joins TRBV4-1 and TRBJ2-1; D gene unclear. Trimming removed 1 base at V and 0 bases at J, with 13 bases between. Germline V gene lookup returns CDR1 MGHRA and CDR2 YSYEKL. The CDR3 is made up of 17 amino acids.

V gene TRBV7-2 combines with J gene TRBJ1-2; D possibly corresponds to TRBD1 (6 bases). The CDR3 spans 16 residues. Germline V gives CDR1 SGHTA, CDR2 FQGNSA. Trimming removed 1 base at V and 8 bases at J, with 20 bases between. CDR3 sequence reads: CASSLGGPGAVSGYTF. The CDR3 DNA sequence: TGTGCCAGCAGCTTAGGAGGTCCAGGGGCGGTATCAGGCTACACCTTC.

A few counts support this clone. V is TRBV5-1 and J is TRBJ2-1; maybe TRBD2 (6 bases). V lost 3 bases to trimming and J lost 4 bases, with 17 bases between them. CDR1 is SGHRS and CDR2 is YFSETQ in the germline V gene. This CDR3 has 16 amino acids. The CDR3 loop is CASSYMRTTDYNEQFF. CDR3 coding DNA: TGCGCCAGCAGCTATATGAGGACTACGGATTACAATGAGCAGTTCTTC.

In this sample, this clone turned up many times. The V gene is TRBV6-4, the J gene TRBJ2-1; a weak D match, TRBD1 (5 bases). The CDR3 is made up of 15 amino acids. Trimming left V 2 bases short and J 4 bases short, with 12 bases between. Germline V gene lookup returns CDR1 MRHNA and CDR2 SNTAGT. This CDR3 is CASSDGAGEYNEQFF. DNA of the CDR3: TGTGCCAGCAGTGACGGGGCAGGAGAATACAATGAGCAGTTCTTC.

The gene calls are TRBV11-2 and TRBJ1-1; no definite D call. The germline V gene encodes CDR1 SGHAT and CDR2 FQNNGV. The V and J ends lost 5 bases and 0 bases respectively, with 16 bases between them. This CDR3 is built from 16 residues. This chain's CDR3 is CASSHPLPGVNTEAFF. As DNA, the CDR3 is TGTGCCAGCAGCCATCCTCTTCCGGGTGTGAACACTGAAGCTTTCTTT.

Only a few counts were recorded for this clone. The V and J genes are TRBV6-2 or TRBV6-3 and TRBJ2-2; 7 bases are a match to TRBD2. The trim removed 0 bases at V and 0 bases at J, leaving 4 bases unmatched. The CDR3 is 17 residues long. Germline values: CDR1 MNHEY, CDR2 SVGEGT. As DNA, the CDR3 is TGTGCCAGCAGTTACTCGAAGACTAGCCCGAACACCGGGGAGCTGTTTTTT. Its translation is CASSYSKTSPNTGELFF.

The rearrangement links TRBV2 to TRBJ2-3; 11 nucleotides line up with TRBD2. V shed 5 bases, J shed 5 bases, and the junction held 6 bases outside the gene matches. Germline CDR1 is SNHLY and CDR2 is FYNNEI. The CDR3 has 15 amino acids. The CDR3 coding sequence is TGTGCCAGCAGTTTAGCGGGAGGGCCGGTAGATACGCAGTATTTT. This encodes CASSLAGGPVDTQYF. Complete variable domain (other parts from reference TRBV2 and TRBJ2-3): EPEVTQTPSHQVTQMGQEVILRCVPISNHLYFYWYRQILGQKVEFLVSFYNNEISEKSEIFDDQFSVERPDGSNFTLKIRSTKLEDSAMYFCASSLAGGPVDTQYFGPGTRLTVL.

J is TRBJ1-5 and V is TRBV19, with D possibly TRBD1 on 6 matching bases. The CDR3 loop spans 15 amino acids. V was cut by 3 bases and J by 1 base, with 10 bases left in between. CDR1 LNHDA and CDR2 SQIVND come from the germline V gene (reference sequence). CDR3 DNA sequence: TGTGCCAGTAGTATGGGGGGACAAAGCAATCAGCCCCAGCATTTT. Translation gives CASSMGGQSNQPQHF.

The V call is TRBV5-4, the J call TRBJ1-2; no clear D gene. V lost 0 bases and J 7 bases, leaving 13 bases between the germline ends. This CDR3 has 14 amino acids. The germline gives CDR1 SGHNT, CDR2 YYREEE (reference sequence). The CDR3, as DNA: TGTGCCAGCAGCTTGGGACCCGCCTCGGGTGGCTACACCTTC. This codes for CASSLGPASGGYTF.